The clone carrying this T cell receptor (beta chain) has a count of ten or more. CDR1 and CDR2 from the germline V gene are DFQATT and SNEGSKA (reference sequence). V was trimmed by 3 bases and J by 3 bases, leaving 17 bases between them. The CDR3 runs to 15 residues. From the 5' RACE reads, TCRdb called clonotypes with MiXCR, one entry per CDR3 protein. The sample shows 30,000 to 45,000 distinct CDR3 sequences, 11% of them seen only once. The data originate from a study of neurological immune-mediated disorders. The sequenced sample consisted of CD4+ T cells from blood. This clonotype originated in a woman aged 25 to 39 with HTLV-1-associated myelopathy (HAM/TSP). The chain recombines TRBV20-1 with TRBJ1-2; tentative D call: TRBD1 (5 bases). The CDR3 reads CSASSRAGLDYGYTF. DNA for the CDR3: TGCAGTGCTAGTTCCAGGGCAGGGTTGGACTATGGCTACACCTTC.